A single T cell receptor (beta chain) is shown here with its context. Its antigen is not known. These data originate in a study of T-cell reconstitution after alpha-beta-depleted transplantation in children. This sample's TCRbeta library carried unique molecular identifier barcodes. TCRdb ran MiXCR on the PCR reads and lists one entry per CDR3 protein. In the table there are about 440,000 distinct CDR3 sequences, roughly 43% of which are singletons. Looked up from germline, CDR1 is DFQATT and CDR2 is SNEGSKA (reference sequence). Trimming took off 6 bases at V and 4 bases at J, with 18 bases between the two ends. This CDR3 comprises 14 residues. Study-wide findings and caveats: Reportedly, alpha-beta T cells present about two months post-transplant originated from several hundred expanded clones of graft origin. Among T cells one year after transplant, newly produced cells accounted for most counts and diversity.

This chain connects TRBV20-1 to TRBJ2-5; TRBD2 is a possible D gene (5 bases). The sequence was obtained from a girl aged 2-10 years with aplastic anemia, due to receive a stem cell transplant. Source: PBMCs, taken before TCRalphabeta/CD19-depleted stem cell transplant. The CDR3 is CSAPLAGGTETQYF. The CDR3, as DNA: TGCAGTGCCCCCCTGGCGGGCGGTACAGAGACCCAGTACTTC.